Below, 9 T cell receptor beta chains from the same sample are listed, as sequenced in a study of beta chain features in type 1 diabetes. These receptors lack a known antigen. Study-wide findings and caveats: Moderate but significant shortening of TCRB CDR3s was recorded in all four CD4+ subsets from Type 1 diabetes patients.

Reverse transcription of all isolated RNA meant that expressed TCRB transcripts were sequenced. Sequencing was performed with immunoSEQ multiplex PCR; in TCRdb, only in-frame clones are kept and a portion is missing. The sample records about 240,000 clones, around 13% being singletons. Material for sequencing was naive CD4+ T cells from blood. Every receptor here comes from a man between 25 and 39 years old with type 1 diabetes.

This clone has more than one count but fewer than ten. The gene calls are TRBV7-2 and TRBJ2-1, with 9 bases fitting TRBD2. From germline, CDR1 is SGHTA and CDR2 FQGNSA. With V trimmed by 5 bases and J by 0 bases, 2 bases remained unmatched. The CDR3 consists of 15 residues. The CDR3 DNA follows: TGTGCCAGCAGCGTTAGCGGGAGCTCCTACAATGAGCAGTTCTTC. It codes for CASSVSGSSYNEQFF.

This sequence joins TRBV19 and TRBJ2-5; possible D gene TRBD2, 6 bases. The germline CDR1 and CDR2 sequences are LNHDA and SQIVND (reference sequence). Trimming stripped 5 bases from V and 2 bases from J, with 18 bases between. CDR3 length equals 16 residues. Here the CDR3 reads CASSPYGGRGQETQYF. Here the CDR3 DNA reads TGTGCCAGTAGTCCCTACGGGGGAAGAGGGCAAGAGACCCAGTACTTC.

This clone came up a few times. The CDR3: CASSPTLLAGGHEQFF. Here the CDR3 DNA reads TGTGCCAGCAGTCCTACCCTGCTAGCGGGGGGGCATGAGCAGTTCTTC. J is TRBJ2-1 and V is TRBV28; 12 nucleotides align to TRBD2. V shed 5 bases, J shed 8 bases, and the junction held 10 bases outside the gene matches. The length of the CDR3 is 16 residues. Germline CDR1 is MDHEN and CDR2 is SYDVKM.

CDR3 coding DNA: TGTGCCTGGAGTGTACTGCGCACCCGTTCTGGGACCGGGACTAGCGGGAGGGAGACCCAGTACTTC. Protein sequence: CAWSVLRTRSGTGTSGRETQYF. V gene TRBV30 combines with J gene TRBJ2-5; the match to TRBD2 covers 15 bases. The germline CDR1 and CDR2 sequences are GTSNPN and SVGIG (reference sequence). There are 22 residues in the CDR3. V lost 0 bases and J lost 5; bases outside the gene matches: 22.

The chain couples TRBV5-1 to TRBJ1-1; D remains unclear. The V and J ends lost 4 bases and 6 bases respectively, with 13 bases between them. CDR3 size: 13 residues. Germline V gene sequence: CDR1 SGHRS, CDR2 YFSETQ. CDR3 in amino acids: CASSTQYGAEAFF. The CDR3 region has the DNA TGCGCCAGCAGCACACAGTACGGGGCTGAAGCTTTCTTT.

The chain uses TRBV2 and TRBJ1-6; perhaps TRBD1 as D (6 bases). This CDR3 is built from 16 residues. The germline V and J ends were trimmed by 10 bases and 0 bases, with 16 bases remaining between them. CDR1 and CDR2 from the germline V gene are SNHLY and FYNNEI. CDR3: CATSVRGTSYNSPLHF. DNA for the CDR3: TGTGCCACCTCGGTCAGGGGTACCTCCTATAATTCACCCCTCCACTTT.

The rearrangement links TRBV6-1 to TRBJ2-6; TRBD1 aligns across 7 bases. This CDR3 region has 15 residues. The ends lost 8 bases at V and 0 bases at J; junction bases unmatched: 4. Germline CDR1 and CDR2: MNHNS and SASEGT. CDR3 in amino acids: CASEGQLSGANVLTF. Here the CDR3 DNA reads TGTGCCAGCGAGGGACAGCTCTCTGGGGCCAACGTCCTGACTTTC.

The chain is built from TRBV10-3 and TRBJ1-1, with 9 positions matching TRBD1. Germline CDR1 reads ENHRY; CDR2 reads SYGVKD. Unmatched junction bases numbered 2, after V lost 5 bases and J lost 10 bases. The length of the CDR3 is 11 residues. CDR3 sequence (DNA): TGTGCCATCAGTACGGGACAGGGAGCTTTCTTT. The encoded protein is CAISTGQGAFF.

CDR3 sequence: CASSRRGLAFRYEQYF. CDR3 coding DNA: TGTGCCAGCAGCCGGCGGGGACTAGCGTTTAGGTACGAGCAGTACTTC. V and J are TRBV5-6 and TRBJ2-7; TRBD2 matches at 10 bases. The CDR3 runs 16 residues. V trimming: 4 bases; J trimming: 4 bases; junction bases outside the gene matches: 11. The V gene's germline CDR1 is SGHDT and CDR2 YYEEEE.